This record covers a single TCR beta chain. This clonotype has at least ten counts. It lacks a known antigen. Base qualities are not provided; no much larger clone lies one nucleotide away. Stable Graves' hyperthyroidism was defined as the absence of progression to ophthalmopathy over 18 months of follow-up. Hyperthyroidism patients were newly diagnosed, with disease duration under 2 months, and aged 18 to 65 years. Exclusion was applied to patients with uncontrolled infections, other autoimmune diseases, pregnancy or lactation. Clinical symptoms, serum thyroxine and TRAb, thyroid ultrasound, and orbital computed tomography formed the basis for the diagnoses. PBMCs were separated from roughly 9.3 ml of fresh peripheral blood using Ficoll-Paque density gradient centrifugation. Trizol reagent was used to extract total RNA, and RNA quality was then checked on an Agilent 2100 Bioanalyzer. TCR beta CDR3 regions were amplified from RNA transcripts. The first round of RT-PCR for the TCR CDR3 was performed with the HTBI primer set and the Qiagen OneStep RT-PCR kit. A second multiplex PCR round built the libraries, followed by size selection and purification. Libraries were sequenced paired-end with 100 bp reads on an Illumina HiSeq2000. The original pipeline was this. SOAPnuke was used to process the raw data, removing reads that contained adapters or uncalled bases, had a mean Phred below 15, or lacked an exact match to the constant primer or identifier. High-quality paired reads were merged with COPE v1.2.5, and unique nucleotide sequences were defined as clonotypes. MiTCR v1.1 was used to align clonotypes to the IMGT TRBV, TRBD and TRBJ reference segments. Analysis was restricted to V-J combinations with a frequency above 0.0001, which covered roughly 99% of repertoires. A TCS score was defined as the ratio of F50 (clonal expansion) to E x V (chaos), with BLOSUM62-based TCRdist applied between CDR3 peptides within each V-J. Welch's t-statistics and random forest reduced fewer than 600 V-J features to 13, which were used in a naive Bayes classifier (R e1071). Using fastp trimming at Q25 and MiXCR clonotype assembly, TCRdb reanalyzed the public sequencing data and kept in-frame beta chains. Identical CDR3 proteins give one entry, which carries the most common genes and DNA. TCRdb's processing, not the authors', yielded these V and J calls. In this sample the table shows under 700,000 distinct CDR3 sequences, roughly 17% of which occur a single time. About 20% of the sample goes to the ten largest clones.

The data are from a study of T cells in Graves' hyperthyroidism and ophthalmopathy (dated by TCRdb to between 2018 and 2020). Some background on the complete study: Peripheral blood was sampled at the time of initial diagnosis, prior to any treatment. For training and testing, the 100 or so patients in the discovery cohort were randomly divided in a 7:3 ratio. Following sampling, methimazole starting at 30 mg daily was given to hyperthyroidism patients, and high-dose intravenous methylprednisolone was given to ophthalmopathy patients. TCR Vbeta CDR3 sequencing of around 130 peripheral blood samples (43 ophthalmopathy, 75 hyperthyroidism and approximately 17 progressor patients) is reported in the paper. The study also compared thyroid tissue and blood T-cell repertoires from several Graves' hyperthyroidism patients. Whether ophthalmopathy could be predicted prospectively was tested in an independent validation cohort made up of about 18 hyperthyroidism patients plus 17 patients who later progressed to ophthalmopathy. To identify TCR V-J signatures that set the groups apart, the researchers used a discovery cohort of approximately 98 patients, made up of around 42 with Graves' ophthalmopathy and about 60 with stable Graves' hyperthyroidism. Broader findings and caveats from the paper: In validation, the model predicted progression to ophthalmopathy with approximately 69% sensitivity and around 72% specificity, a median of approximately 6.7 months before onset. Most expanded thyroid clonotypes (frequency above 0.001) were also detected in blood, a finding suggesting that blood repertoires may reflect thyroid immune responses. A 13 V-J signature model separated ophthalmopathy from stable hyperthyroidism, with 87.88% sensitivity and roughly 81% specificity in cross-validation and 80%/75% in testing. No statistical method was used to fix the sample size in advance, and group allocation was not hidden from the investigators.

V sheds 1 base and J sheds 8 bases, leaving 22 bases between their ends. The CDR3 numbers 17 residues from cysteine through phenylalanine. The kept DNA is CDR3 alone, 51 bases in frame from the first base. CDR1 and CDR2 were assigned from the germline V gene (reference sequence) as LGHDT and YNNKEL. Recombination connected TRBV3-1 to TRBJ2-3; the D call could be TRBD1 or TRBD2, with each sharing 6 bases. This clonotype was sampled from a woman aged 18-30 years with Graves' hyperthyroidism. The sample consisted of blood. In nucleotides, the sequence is TGTGCCAGCAGCCAAGCGGCTAGGAGGGGGAGATATGGTACGCAGTATTTT. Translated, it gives CASSQAARRGRYGTQYF.